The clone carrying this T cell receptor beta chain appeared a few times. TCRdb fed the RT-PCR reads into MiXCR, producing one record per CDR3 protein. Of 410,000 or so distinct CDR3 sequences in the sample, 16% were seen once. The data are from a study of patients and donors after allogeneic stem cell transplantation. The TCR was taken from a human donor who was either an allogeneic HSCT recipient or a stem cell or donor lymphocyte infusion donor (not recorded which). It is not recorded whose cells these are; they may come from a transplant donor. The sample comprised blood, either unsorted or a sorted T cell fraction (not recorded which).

The CDR3 region has the DNA TGCGCCAGCAGCCTCCTACAGGGGGCCCTTGATGGCTACACCTTC. This translates into CASSLLQGALDGYTF. The chain uses TRBV4-1 and TRBJ1-2; 9 positions agree with TRBD1. CDR1 is MGHRA and CDR2 is YSYEKL in the germline V gene. This CDR3 region has 15 residues. The junction had 9 bases not matched to a gene; V was cut back by 4 bases and J by 6 bases.